This TCR beta chain derives from a study of T cells in Graves' hyperthyroidism and ophthalmopathy. V shed 5 bases and J shed 8 bases, with 4 bases lying between them. This CDR3 region has 10 residues. CDR1 and CDR2 (germline): SEHNR, FQNEAQ (reference sequence). General study points: Model-based prediction identified ophthalmopathy a median about 6 months prior to its onset.

Researchers amplified the TCR beta CDR3 regions from RNA transcripts. RT-PCR in the first round (using the HTBI primer set) targeted the TCR CDR3. TCRdb recomputed calls from the multiplex PCR reads with MiXCR, one row per CDR3 protein. The sample contains 45,000 to 75,000 distinct CDR3 sequences, 49% of which appear only once. Diagnoses were made from clinical symptoms, serum measures (thyroxine and TRAb), thyroid ultrasound and orbital computed tomography. Fresh 10 ml peripheral blood yielded PBMCs. Note on this clonotype: Its target is unknown.

This sequence originates from a woman aged 25-40 years with Graves' ophthalmopathy. Sample: blood. The gene calls are TRBV7-9 and TRBJ1-3; D remains unclear. CDR3 amino acids: CASSPDTIYF. For the CDR3, the DNA is TGTGCCAGCAGCCCCGACACCATATATTTT.